The present T cell receptor (beta chain) was sequenced within a study of OX40 agonist ivuxolimab in advanced cancers. Overall study: The dose-escalation cohort had hepatocellular carcinoma, melanoma, renal cell or head and neck cancer. Patients with prior anti-PD-1, anti-PD-L1 or anti-CTLA-4 therapy were eligible; less than 50% had some.

Cycle 7 day 1, cycle 4 day 1, and baseline were the timepoints at which blood was sampled. The ends lost 7 bases at V and 4 bases at J; junction bases unmatched: 6. The CDR3 is 14 residues long. The germline V gene has CDR1 MNHEY and CDR2 SMNVEV (reference sequence). Sequencing used immunoSEQ multiplex PCR; TCRdb keeps in-frame clones, though not all of them. The data show roughly 30,000 clones, with approximately 87% seen just once and roughly 30% held by the top ten. The chain is built from TRBV27 and TRBJ2-1; 8 bases map to TRBD1. The origin of this receptor is an adult with an advanced solid tumor such as melanoma, head and neck, liver or kidney cancer. The material sequenced was CD4+ or CD8+ T cells sorted from blood, taken in a trial of the OX40 agonist ivuxolimab. The CDR3 spells CASIGDRRYNEQFF. In DNA form, the CDR3 reads TGTGCCAGCATCGGGGACAGGCGGTACAATGAGCAGTTCTTC.